Shown below are 25 T cell receptor beta chains from a single sample sequenced in a study of T cell responses to AZD1222 COVID-19 vaccine. Generated by immunoSEQ multiplex PCR, the TCRdb table keeps only in-frame clones and is missing some. Of 130,000 or so clones in the sample, 70% to 90% were seen once. The sequences come from peripheral blood, collected on day 0 of AZD1222 vaccination. The receptor set was obtained from an adult in good health.

The chain joins TRBV7-8 to TRBJ2-7, with D perhaps matching TRBD2 (5 bases). Looked up from germline, CDR1 is SGHVS and CDR2 is FQNEAQ. Trimming cost V 3 bases and J 1 base, with 10 bases left between them. The CDR3 runs to 14 residues. CDR3 residues: CASSLKLVSYEQYF. The CDR3 DNA sequence: TGTGCCAGCAGCTTGAAACTAGTTTCCTACGAGCAGTACTTC. The full variable domain, with the rest looked up from reference TRBV7-8 and TRBJ2-7, is GAGVSQSPRYKVAKRGQDVALRCDPISGHVSLFWYQQALGQGPEFLTYFQNEAQLDKSGLPSDRFFAERPEGSVSTLKIQRTQQEDSAVYLCASSLKLVSYEQYFGPGTRLTVT.

The V gene is TRBV6-1, the J gene TRBJ2-7; D unclear. The CDR3 is 15 amino acids. V dropped 5 bases and J dropped 2 bases, with 16 bases sitting between them. Germline CDR1 reads MNHNS; CDR2 reads SASEGT. The CDR3 spells CASSLEALTTYEQYF. CDR3 bases: TGTGCCAGCAGTTTGGAAGCCTTAACCACCTACGAGCAGTACTTC.

V usage is TRBV27 and J usage is TRBJ1-2; D is perhaps TRBD1 (6 bases). V lost 5 bases and J lost 4, with 14 bases in between. Germline CDR1 is MNHEY and CDR2 is SMNVEV (reference sequence). This CDR3 is 14 amino acids long. The CDR3 spells CASSPGQFIYGYTF. The CDR3 coding sequence is TGTGCCAGCAGTCCAGGACAGTTTATCTATGGCTACACCTTC.

In DNA, the CDR3 is TGTGCCAGCGGGTGGACAGGGGGAGAGACCCAGTACTTC. It yields the protein CASGWTGGETQYF. The chain employs TRBV5-6 and TRBJ2-5; 10 bases are shared with TRBD1. Germline V gene data show CDR1 as SGHDT and CDR2 as YYEEEE. This CDR3 has 13 residues. The V and J ends lost 7 bases and 4 bases, in that order; junction bases with no gene match: 4.

This clone was recorded only once. J is TRBJ2-7 and V is TRBV6-6; D unclear. Between the trimmed V and J ends, which lost 4 bases and 4 bases, there was a span of 20 bases. The CDR3 is 16 amino acids. Germline V lookup: CDR1 MNHNY, CDR2 SVGAGI (reference sequence). CDR3 sequence: CASSFPEKAVRYEQYF. The CDR3 DNA follows: TGTGCCAGCAGTTTTCCGGAAAAGGCCGTAAGGTACGAGCAGTACTTC.

The genes are TRBV7-8 and TRBJ1-1; a possible D gene is TRBD1 (5 bases). CDR1 SGHVS and CDR2 FQNEAQ come from the germline V gene. V was clipped by 2 bases and J by 6 bases, with 13 bases between them. The CDR3 spans 14 residues. CDR3 in DNA: TGTGCCAGCAGCTTATTGGCAGGGTCAGCTGAAGCTTTCTTT. It is translated as CASSLLAGSAEAFF.

V and J are TRBV29-1 and TRBJ2-2, with D perhaps TRBD1 or TRBD2 (5 bases each). Germline V gene sequence: CDR1 SQVTM, CDR2 ANQGSEA. Deletions cut 7 bases from V and 3 bases from J, with 9 bases between. This CDR3 spans 12 amino acids. CDR3 loop: CSALGDTGELFF. The CDR3 DNA reads as TGCAGCGCCCTGGGGGACACCGGGGAGCTGTTTTTT.

This chain uses TRBV19 with TRBJ2-7, with 7 bases identical to TRBD1. Looked up from germline, CDR1 is LNHDA and CDR2 is SQIVND (reference sequence). This CDR3 contains 15 residues. J was trimmed by 2 bases and V by 4 bases; bases with no gene match: 8. Here the CDR3 reads CASSTRQGFAYEQYF. CDR3 bases: TGTGCCAGTAGTACCAGACAGGGTTTCGCCTACGAGCAGTACTTC.

CDR3 sequence (DNA): TGTGCCAGCACCCTCTTCCGGGACAGGGGCACCGAGCAGTACTTC. Translation: CASTLFRDRGTEQYF. The chain couples TRBV7-9 to TRBJ2-7; 10 bases map to TRBD1. With V trimmed by 7 bases and J by 6 bases, 12 bases remained unmatched. This CDR3 is built from 15 residues. Germline V gene data show CDR1 as SEHNR and CDR2 as FQNEAQ (reference sequence).

This clone has a handful of counts. The chain is built from TRBV28 and TRBJ1-5; D is unresolved. This CDR3 is built from 14 residues. With 3 bases removed from V and 4 bases from J, the gap between germline ends came to 10 bases. Germline CDR1 MDHEN, CDR2 SYDVKM. CDR3 nucleotide sequence: TGTGCCAGCAGTTTGATAGGACCGAATCAGCCCCAGCATTTT. It encodes CASSLIGPNQPQHF.

The chain recombines TRBV18 with TRBJ1-1; D is unclear. The CDR3 sequence is 13 residues long. Germline-derived CDR1 and CDR2 are KGHSH and LQKENI. The V end was cut by 6 bases, the J end by 4 bases, with 12 bases between. The CDR3 region has the DNA TGTGCCAGCTCGCCTCGAGGCCGCACTGAAGCTTTCTTT. It translates to CASSPRGRTEAFF.

Regarding this clone: The same CDR3 is also encoded by other DNA sequences in this sample. V usage is TRBV5-1 and J usage is TRBJ1-1; D may be TRBD1 (5 bases). Trimming left V 1 base short and J 4 bases short, with 11 bases between. The CDR3 runs 14 residues. Germline V lookup: CDR1 SGHRS, CDR2 YFSETQ. Here the CDR3 DNA reads TGCGCCAGCAGCTTGTCCCAGGGAAGCACTGAAGCTTTCTTT. Protein: CASSLSQGSTEAFF.

This chain uses TRBV3-1 (or the pseudogene TRBV3-2) with TRBJ2-3, with D possibly being TRBD1 or TRBD2 (5 bases each). This CDR3 region has 15 residues. The germline gives CDR1 LGHDT, CDR2 YNNKEL (reference sequence). V lost 4 bases and J 4 bases, leaving 15 bases between the germline ends. The CDR3 DNA is TGTGCCAGCAGCCCCGGGACCTTGAACGCAGATACGCAGTATTTT. Translating it yields CASSPGTLNADTQYF.

The rearrangement joins TRBV27 to TRBJ1-5, with D hard to call. CDR3 size: 14 residues. V shed 5 bases and J shed 0 bases, with 8 bases lying between them. Germline CDR1 MNHEY, CDR2 SMNVEV (reference sequence). The CDR3 region is CASSIRISNQPQHF. CDR3 in DNA: TGTGCCAGCAGTATAAGGATTAGCAATCAGCCCCAGCATTTT.

The CDR3 DNA sequence: TGTGCCAGCAGCTTTGGCTACTCACAAACCGACACCGGGGAGCTGTTTTTT. Its translation: CASSFGYSQTDTGELFF. The V gene is TRBV7-3, the J gene TRBJ2-2, with D unresolved. CDR1 and CDR2 from the germline V gene are SGHTA and FQGTGA. The CDR3 is 17 amino acids. Trimming left V 3 bases short and J 3 bases short, with 17 bases between. Based on the CDR3 plus reference TRBV7-3 and TRBJ2-2, the full variable domain is GAGVSQTPSNKVTEKGKYVELRCDPISGHTALYWYRQSLGQGPEFLIYFQGTGAADDSGLPNDRFFAVRPEGSVSTLKIQRTERGDSAVYLCASSFGYSQTDTGELFFGEGSRLTVL.

For the CDR3, the DNA is TGTGCCAGCAGTGACGGAGCGGGGAGCACAGATACGCAGTATTTT. Protein product: CASSDGAGSTDTQYF. The V and J genes are TRBV6-4 and TRBJ2-3; 7 bases are a match to TRBD2. The CDR3 sequence is 15 residues long. Germline V gene sequence: CDR1 MRHNA, CDR2 SNTAGT. The V and J ends lost 2 bases and 0 bases, in that order; junction bases with no gene match: 2.

The J gene is TRBJ2-1, the V gene TRBV10-3; D tentatively fits TRBD1 or TRBD2 (5 bases each). The length of the CDR3 is 13 residues. V was shortened by 6 bases and J by 5 bases, with 11 bases between the two germline ends. Germline values: CDR1 ENHRY, CDR2 SYGVKD. The chain's CDR3 is CAIRGEKNNEQFF. Written as DNA, the CDR3 is TGTGCCATCAGGGGGGAGAAAAACAATGAGCAGTTCTTC.

This chain links TRBV5-4 with TRBJ2-1; possible D gene TRBD2, 6 bases. The germline V gene has CDR1 SGHNT and CDR2 YYREEE (reference sequence). V was clipped by 2 bases and J by 7 bases, with 13 bases between them. The CDR3 consists of 14 residues. CDR3 protein: CASSLSGTLNEQFF. As DNA, the CDR3 is TGTGCCAGCAGCTTATCCGGGACTTTAAATGAGCAGTTCTTC. The variable domain in full, with the rest retrieved from reference TRBV5-4 and TRBJ2-1, is ETGVTQSPTHLIKTRGQQVTLRCSSQSGHNTVSWYQQALGQGPQFIFQYYREEENGRGNFPPRFSGLQFPNYSSELNVNALELDDSALYLCASSLSGTLNEQFFGPGTRLTVL.

The gene calls are TRBV5-1 and TRBJ2-7; 7 nucleotides align to TRBD1. This CDR3 is 15 amino acids long. CDR1 SGHRS and CDR2 YFSETQ come from the germline V gene. Losses at the gene ends were 4 bases for V and 6 bases for J; bases not matched to a gene: 13. CDR3 amino acids: CASSPRTGTTLEQYF. The CDR3 DNA is TGCGCCAGCAGCCCCCGGACAGGTACCACCCTCGAGCAGTACTTC.

The gene calls are TRBV30 and TRBJ1-4; TRBD1 aligns across 7 bases. The germline V gene has CDR1 GTSNPN and CDR2 SVGIG (reference sequence). V gave up 1 base and J gave up 7 bases; unmatched junction bases: 24. The length of the CDR3 is 20 residues. CDR3 residues: CAWSGDGTASGPSIGEKLFF. The CDR3 coding sequence is TGTGCCTGGAGTGGGGACGGGACAGCCAGCGGTCCGTCAATTGGTGAAAAACTGTTTTTT.

V and J are TRBV7-9 and TRBJ2-3, with 9 bases aligning to TRBD1. Germline lookup yields CDR1 SEHNR and CDR2 FQNEAQ (reference sequence). V lost 1 base, J lost 2 bases, and 4 bases stayed unmatched. The CDR3 is 16 residues long. Here the CDR3 reads CASSLVQGAYTDTQYF. CDR3 bases: TGTGCCAGCAGCTTAGTACAGGGGGCGTACACAGATACGCAGTATTTT. Supplemented by reference TRBV7-9 and TRBJ2-3, the full variable domain reads DTGVSQNPRHKITKRGQNVTFRCDPISEHNRLYWYRQTLGQGPEFLTYFQNEAQLEKSRLLSDRFSAERPKGSFSTLEIQRTEQGDSAMYLCASSLVQGAYTDTQYFGPGTRLTVL.

This chain joins TRBV19 and TRBJ2-1, with 8 bases matching TRBD2. The germline V gene has CDR1 LNHDA and CDR2 SQIVND (reference sequence). Trimming cost V 10 bases and J 8 bases; bases outside gene matches: 10. This CDR3 is 13 amino acids long. The CDR3 region is CAISQGAGDEQFF. The DNA of the CDR3 is TGTGCCATTTCGCAAGGAGCGGGAGATGAGCAGTTCTTC.

The chain has TRBV15 and TRBJ1-1, with 10 bases identical to TRBD1. The trim removed 9 bases at V and 1 base at J, leaving 2 bases unmatched. The CDR3 consists of 13 residues. Germline values: CDR1 LNHNV, CDR2 YYDKDF (reference sequence). CDR3 coding DNA: TGTGCCACAAGGGACAGGGGGAACACTGAAGCTTTCTTT. Its protein product is CATRDRGNTEAFF.

The genes are TRBV25-1 and TRBJ2-7; tentative D call: TRBD2 (5 bases). The CDR3 consists of 15 residues. Trimming took off 3 bases at V and 0 bases at J, with 12 bases between the two ends. Germline V gives CDR1 MGHDK, CDR2 SYGVNS. The CDR3 sequence is CASSEGGFSSYEQYF. CDR3 sequence (DNA): TGTGCCAGCAGTGAGGGCGGGTTTAGCTCCTACGAGCAGTACTTC.

The chain is built from TRBV19 and TRBJ2-4, with 9 bases identical to TRBD1. V dropped 6 bases and J dropped 0; count of bases not matched to a gene: 18. Germline CDR1 and CDR2: LNHDA and SQIVND (reference sequence). The CDR3 contains 20 residues. The CDR3 DNA reads TGTGCCAGTAGGCCAGTTCCCGGGACAGGGACCTTACAAGCCAAAAACATTCAGTACTTC. This gives the protein CASRPVPGTGTLQAKNIQYF.